The 24 T cell receptor beta chains presented below share a single source sample, sequenced in a study of beta chain features in type 1 diabetes (dated by TCRdb to between 2018 and 2020). The paper as a whole reports these results and caveats: Type 1 diabetes patients showed a moderate but significant shortening of TCRB CDR3 length in all four CD4+ subsets.

Libraries were made using the immunoSEQ multiplex PCR assay. The entire amount of isolated RNA was reverse transcribed using the High Capacity cDNA Reverse Transcription Kit, so the sequenced TCRB transcripts were expressed ones. TCRdb stores this immuneACCESS table with in-frame sequences only. Part of the clones is absent; in the studies checked, under half of the shortfall reflects unresolved V genes, and no reason is known for the rest. For this sample there are under 850,000 clones; 10% to 15% appear just once. The ten biggest clones cover less than 0.025% of the sample. What these receptors recognize is not known. Sequences were obtained from naive CD4+ T cells from blood. The sample's cell subset or site label is to be understood as: true naive CD4+ T cells. These receptors came from a man younger than 35 with type 1 diabetes.

This clone was observed a handful of times. Other DNA sequences in this sample translate to the same CDR3. This rearrangement joins TRBV29-1 to TRBJ2-5; D may match TRBD1 or TRBD2 (7 bases each). V was shortened by 2 bases and J by 5 bases, with 9 bases between the two germline ends. The germline V gene has CDR1 SQVTM and CDR2 ANQGSEA. The CDR3 loop spans 12 amino acids. CDR3 sequence (DNA): TGCAGCGTTGAACAGGGGGGGGAGACCCAGTACTTC. It encodes CSVEQGGETQYF. Together with reference TRBV29-1 and TRBJ2-5, the CDR3 gives the full variable domain: SAVISQKPSRDICQRGTSLTIQCQVDSQVTMMFWYRQQPGQSLTLIATANQGSEATYESGFVIDKFPISRPNLTFSTLTVSNMSPEDSSIYLCSVEQGGETQYFGPGTRLLVL.

This clone was seen a few times. This chain uses TRBV5-1 with TRBJ2-1, with D unclear. This CDR3 is 15 amino acids long. V dropped 3 bases and J dropped 6 bases, with 16 bases sitting between them. From germline, CDR1 is SGHRS and CDR2 YFSETQ. CDR3 amino acids: CASSSYLPPRNEQFF. CDR3 DNA sequence: TGCGCCAGCAGCTCTTATCTCCCTCCTCGCAATGAGCAGTTCTTC.

This sequence joins TRBV6-1 and TRBJ1-2, with D unresolved. The CDR3 sequence is 13 residues long. The V end was cut by 2 bases, the J end by 6 bases, with 10 bases between. Per germline, CDR1 MNHNS and CDR2 SASEGT. This CDR3 is CASSEKAIDGYTF. In DNA, the CDR3 is TGTGCCAGCAGTGAAAAGGCTATTGATGGCTACACCTTC.

V and J are TRBV7-9 and TRBJ2-3; D unclear. Trimming shortened V by 4 bases and J by 6 bases, and 11 bases separated the two germline ends. Germline-derived CDR1 and CDR2 are SEHNR and FQNEAQ (reference sequence). The CDR3 covers 13 residues. This chain's CDR3 is CASSSRTGDTQYF. The CDR3, as DNA: TGTGCCAGCAGCTCCCGGACGGGCGATACGCAGTATTTT. The full variable domain, in which reference TRBV7-9 and TRBJ2-3 provide the parts outside the CDR3, is DTGVSQNPRHKITKRGQNVTFRCDPISEHNRLYWYRQTLGQGPEFLTYFQNEAQLEKSRLLSDRFSAERPKGSFSTLEIQRTEQGDSAMYLCASSSRTGDTQYFGPGTRLTVL.

This chain links TRBV19 with TRBJ1-5; D is uncertain. This CDR3 contains 13 residues. The V end lost 7 bases, the J end lost 0 bases, and 7 bases lay between the germline ends. Germline V gene data show CDR1 as LNHDA and CDR2 as SQIVND (reference sequence). CDR3 sequence: CASTPDSNQPQHF. DNA for the CDR3: TGTGCCAGTACCCCAGATAGCAATCAGCCCCAGCATTTT.

The V call is TRBV4-1, the J call TRBJ2-3; 9 nucleotides align to TRBD2. With V trimmed by 3 bases and J by 6 bases, 13 bases remained unmatched. CDR1 is MGHRA and CDR2 is YSYEKL in the germline V gene. The CDR3 extends over 17 amino acids. The CDR3 protein is CASSQARLADSLDTQYF. The CDR3 DNA sequence: TGCGCCAGCAGCCAGGCCAGACTAGCGGATTCGCTCGATACGCAGTATTTT.

The chain carries TRBV7-2 and TRBJ2-3, with D tentatively TRBD2 (6 bases). CDR1 and CDR2 from the germline V gene are SGHTA and FQGNSA. The CDR3 extends over 14 amino acids. The V end lost 4 bases, the J end lost 0 bases, and 8 bases lay between the germline ends. The CDR3 DNA reads as TGTGCCAGCAGCTCGGGGGAGAGCACAGATACGCAGTATTTT. Protein: CASSSGESTDTQYF.

This chain links TRBV27 with TRBJ2-7; D ambiguous. V lost 4 bases, J lost 3 bases, and 10 bases lay in between. Germline loops: CDR1 MNHEY, CDR2 SMNVEV (reference sequence). The CDR3 sequence is 13 residues long. The CDR3 bases are TGTGCCAGCAGTTCCAATTACAACTACGAGCAGTACTTC. Translation: CASSSNYNYEQYF.

This clone was detected a few times. The V gene is TRBV28, the J gene TRBJ2-5; 10 positions agree with TRBD1. Per germline, CDR1 MDHEN and CDR2 SYDVKM. The CDR3 spans 13 residues. With V trimmed by 5 bases and J by 10 bases, 7 bases remained unmatched. CDR3 nucleotide sequence: TGTGCCAGCAGTCCACCGGACAGGGGGGACCAGTACTTC. Amino acids: CASSPPDRGDQYF.

The chain uses TRBV6-6 and TRBJ2-7; 8 nucleotides align to TRBD1. V lost 5 bases, J lost 6 bases, and 6 bases stayed unmatched. In germline, CDR1 is MNHNY, CDR2 SVGAGI (reference sequence). This CDR3 comprises 13 residues. CDR3 sequence (DNA): TGTGCCAGCAGTCTACAGGGGGTGGGCGAGCAGTACTTC. Translating gives CASSLQGVGEQYF.

The gene calls are TRBV7-2 and TRBJ2-5, with 7 bases matching TRBD2. The CDR3 has 14 residues. CDR1 and CDR2 from the germline V gene are SGHTA and FQGNSA. V lost 4 bases and J lost 5; bases outside the gene matches: 7. The CDR3, as DNA: TGTACCAGCAGCTCGAGACTAGCCGCGGAGACCCAGTACTTC. Encoded protein: CTSSSRLAAETQYF.

The chain uses TRBV7-7 and TRBJ2-3, with 7 bases lining up with TRBD2. The V and J ends lost 5 bases and 2 bases, in that order; junction bases with no gene match: 4. The CDR3 is made up of 14 amino acids. Germline assignment: CDR1 SSHAT and CDR2 FNYEAQ (reference sequence). The CDR3 nucleotides read TGTGCCAGCAGCGTCGGACTAGACACAGATACGCAGTATTTT. The encoded protein is CASSVGLDTDTQYF. The variable domain in full, with the rest retrieved from reference TRBV7-7 and TRBJ2-3, is GAGVSQSPRYKVTKRGQDVTLRCDPISSHATLYWYQQALGQGPEFLTYFNYEAQPDKSGLPSDRFSAERPEGSISTLTIQRTEQRDSAMYRCASSVGLDTDTQYFGPGTRLTVL.

This clone was picked up a small number of times. The V call is TRBV29-1, the J call TRBJ1-1, with 7 positions matching TRBD1. Germline V gene sequence: CDR1 SQVTM, CDR2 ANQGSEA. Germline trimming cut 6 bases from V and 7 bases from J; bases unmatched to any gene: 11. This CDR3 is 13 amino acids long. Here the CDR3 reads CSVERGLGGEAFF. Here the CDR3 DNA reads TGCAGCGTCGAAAGGGGGCTCGGAGGTGAAGCTTTCTTT.

This clone has only a few counts. The chain employs TRBV7-9 and TRBJ1-1; TRBD1 agrees at 11 bases. The junction had 6 bases not matched to a gene; V was cut back by 5 bases and J by 4 bases. This CDR3 is built from 15 residues. The germline V gene has CDR1 SEHNR and CDR2 FQNEAQ (reference sequence). CDR3 nucleotide sequence: TGTGCCAGCAGCCCCGTTGGGACAGGGGGCACTGAAGCTTTCTTT. It yields the protein CASSPVGTGGTEAFF.

This clone was recorded a few times. The chain has TRBV4-1 and TRBJ1-2, with 7 bases aligning to TRBD1. The CDR3 contains 14 residues. V dropped 0 bases and J dropped 8; count of bases not matched to a gene: 6. Germline loops: CDR1 MGHRA, CDR2 YSYEKL. The DNA of the CDR3 is TGCGCCAGCAGCCAAGACAAGGGGGCTGGGGGCTACACCTTC. Translation gives CASSQDKGAGGYTF.

There are a few counts of this clone. The genes are TRBV2 and TRBJ1-1; D ambiguous. The ends were cut back, 7 bases at V and 11 bases at J, with 17 bases in the middle. This CDR3 is built from 12 residues. Germline lookup yields CDR1 SNHLY and CDR2 FYNNEI. The CDR3 sequence: CASTLGPGLAFF. The CDR3, as DNA: TGTGCCAGCACCCTCGGACCCGGACTGGCTTTCTTT.

This chain links TRBV5-1 with TRBJ2-7; maybe TRBD1 (6 bases). The CDR3 runs 12 residues. Trimming removed 4 bases at V and 6 bases at J, with 11 bases between. Germline V gene lookup returns CDR1 SGHRS and CDR2 YFSETQ. In DNA, the CDR3 is TGCGCCAGCAGCCAGGACAGAAGCGAGCAGTACTTC. Amino acid sequence: CASSQDRSEQYF. Full variable domain (rest looked up from reference TRBV5-1 and TRBJ2-7): KAGVTQTPRYLIKTRGQQVTLSCSPISGHRSVSWYQQTPGQGLQFLFEYFSETQRNKGNFPGRFSGRQFSNSRSEMNVSTLELGDSALYLCASSQDRSEQYFGPGTRLTVT.

The gene calls are TRBV11-2 and TRBJ2-3; D unresolved. The CDR3 totals 15 residues. V lost 5 bases, J lost 2 bases, and 14 bases lay in between. Germline values: CDR1 SGHAT, CDR2 FQNNGV. DNA for the CDR3: TGTGCCAGCAGCCTCCTGGAGTTCTACACAGATACGCAGTATTTT. Its translation is CASSLLEFYTDTQYF.

This rearrangement joins TRBV4-2 to TRBJ1-1; 7 bases fit TRBD1. The CDR3 length is 15 residues. CDR1 is LGHNA, CDR2 YNFKEQ, per germline. Trimming removed 0 bases from V and 7 bases from J; junction bases left unmatched: 8. The DNA for the CDR3 is TGTGCCAGCAGCCAAGATGGGCAGGGGGATATTGAAGCTTTCTTT. Protein sequence: CASSQDGQGDIEAFF.

This clone turned up a few times. The CDR3 protein is CASSPLGLFSGANVLTF. In DNA form, the CDR3 reads TGTGCCAGCTCACCATTGGGCCTCTTCTCTGGGGCCAACGTCCTGACTTTC. This chain joins TRBV18 and TRBJ2-6; D call uncertain. The CDR3 totals 17 residues. Per the germline V gene, CDR1 is KGHSH and CDR2 is LQKENI. V gave up 2 bases and J gave up 0 bases, with 11 bases separating them.

For the CDR3, the DNA is TGTGCCAGCAGCGAGGGACTCGACCCCTCCTACGAGCAGTACTTC. Amino acid sequence: CASSEGLDPSYEQYF. The chain links TRBV9 to TRBJ2-7, with D perhaps TRBD2 (6 bases). The CDR3 spans 15 residues. Trimming removed 3 bases from V and 0 bases from J, with 13 bases in between. Germline V gene data show CDR1 as SGDLS and CDR2 as YYNGEE.

V gene TRBV10-3 combines with J gene TRBJ2-5, with D possibly being TRBD2 (6 bases). CDR1 is ENHRY, CDR2 SYGVKD, per germline. The CDR3 has 13 amino acids. Between the trimmed V and J ends, which lost 8 bases and 2 bases, there was a span of 12 bases. The CDR3 nucleotides read TGTGCCATCCGGGACTCCGGTCAAGAGACCCAGTACTTC. Protein product: CAIRDSGQETQYF.

This clone came up a few times. The rearrangement joins TRBV28 to TRBJ2-5, with unresolved D. This CDR3 has 12 residues. In germline, CDR1 is MDHEN, CDR2 SYDVKM. V lost 5 bases and J lost 3, with 7 bases in between. This chain's CDR3 is CASSNIEETQYF. CDR3 coding DNA: TGTGCCAGCAGTAACATAGAAGAGACCCAGTACTTC. Full variable domain (remainder filled in from reference TRBV28 and TRBJ2-5): DVKVTQSSRYLVKRTGEKVFLECVQDMDHENMFWYRQDPGLGLRLIYFSYDVKMKEKGDIPEGYSVSREKKERFSLILESASTNQTSMYLCASSNIEETQYFGPGTRLLVL.

V and J are TRBV30 and TRBJ1-3, with TRBD1 matching 7 bases. This CDR3 has 13 residues. Trimming cost V 5 bases and J 2 bases; bases outside gene matches: 3. Germline V gene data show CDR1 as GTSNPN and CDR2 as SVGIG (reference sequence). CDR3 coding DNA: TGTGCCTGGGGGACAGTGGCTGGAAACACCATATATTTT. The encoded protein is CAWGTVAGNTIYF.